The next 21 T cell receptor beta chains were all read from a single sample in a study of cytomegalovirus exposure and HLA in healthy donors. Use of 60 Vbeta and 13 Jbeta primers characterized the PCR. The repertoire was sequenced with immunoSEQ multiplex PCR; TCRdb's copy has only in-frame clones and lacks some. In all, the sample yields some 48,000 clones. Specimen: PBMCs. The receptor set was obtained from a male donor in good health and CMV-seropositive.

V and J are TRBV7-9 and TRBJ2-2; a weak D match, TRBD2 (7 bases). Germline V gene data show CDR1 as SEHNR and CDR2 as FQNEAQ (reference sequence). The length of the CDR3 is 16 residues. Trimming took 1 base from V and 4 from J, leaving 13 bases between them. The CDR3, as DNA: TGTGCCAGCAGCTTAGTCGCAGGGGAGGGCACCGGGGAGCTGTTTTTT. Its protein is CASSLVAGEGTGELFF. The full variable domain, completed using reference TRBV7-9 and TRBJ2-2, is DTGVSQNPRHKITKRGQNVTFRCDPISEHNRLYWYRQTLGQGPEFLTYFQNEAQLEKSRLLSDRFSAERPKGSFSTLEIQRTEQGDSAMYLCASSLVAGEGTGELFFGEGSRLTVL.

The chain couples TRBV5-4 to TRBJ1-2; a possible D gene is TRBD1 (5 bases). The germline V gene has CDR1 SGHNT and CDR2 YYREEE (reference sequence). The CDR3 is made up of 18 amino acids. V was clipped by 0 bases and J by 3 bases, with 21 bases between them. Written as DNA, the CDR3 is TGTGCCAGCAGCTTGGGGGGGGGAAGACCCCTTATGGACTATGGCTACACCTTC. As protein: CASSLGGGRPLMDYGYTF. The full variable domain, its missing parts supplied by reference TRBV5-4 and TRBJ1-2, is ETGVTQSPTHLIKTRGQQVTLRCSSQSGHNTVSWYQQALGQGPQFIFQYYREEENGRGNFPPRFSGLQFPNYSSELNVNALELDDSALYLCASSLGGGRPLMDYGYTFGSGTRLTVV.

V and J are TRBV9 and TRBJ2-7, with D uncertain. V was shortened by 3 bases and J by 1 base, with 8 bases between the two germline ends. Germline assignment: CDR1 SGDLS and CDR2 YYNGEE. The length of the CDR3 is 13 residues. The CDR3, as DNA: TGTGCCAGCAGCGAGACACCTTCCTACGAGCAGTACTTC. Amino acids: CASSETPSYEQYF.

The chain uses TRBV5-1 and TRBJ2-3; TRBD1 matches 7 bases. Germline CDR1 SGHRS, CDR2 YFSETQ. Trimming cost V 10 bases and J 1 base; bases outside gene matches: 6. The CDR3 has 13 amino acids. CDR3 nucleotide sequence: TGCGCCTCAACAGGGGAAGGCACAGATACGCAGTATTTT. Protein: CASTGEGTDTQYF.

This chain connects TRBV5-4 to TRBJ2-3; D is uncertain. The CDR3 has 14 amino acids. CDR1 is SGHNT, CDR2 YYREEE, per germline (reference sequence). The V end was cut by 4 bases, the J end by 2 bases, with 11 bases between. The CDR3 spells CASSEDKITDTQYF. CDR3 DNA sequence: TGTGCCAGCAGCGAAGACAAAATCACAGATACGCAGTATTTT.

The chain has TRBV4-3 and TRBJ1-4, with TRBD1 matching over 7 bases. Trimming removed 4 bases from V and 3 bases from J; junction bases left unmatched: 14. Germline V gene sequence: CDR1 LGHNA, CDR2 YSLEER. This CDR3 contains 18 residues. The CDR3 sequence is CASSRLTGTAIANEKLFF. CDR3 DNA: TGCGCCAGCAGCCGATTAACCGGGACAGCAATCGCTAATGAAAAACTGTTTTTT.

The chain recombines TRBV28 with TRBJ2-7, with D uncertain. With 4 bases removed from V and 7 bases from J, the gap between germline ends came to 11 bases. In germline, CDR1 is MDHEN, CDR2 SYDVKM. CDR3 length: 12 amino acids. The DNA for the CDR3 is TGTGCCAGCAGTTCGGTACTCGCGGAGCAGTACTTC. It specifies CASSSVLAEQYF. Complete variable domain (other parts from reference TRBV28 and TRBJ2-7): DVKVTQSSRYLVKRTGEKVFLECVQDMDHENMFWYRQDPGLGLRLIYFSYDVKMKEKGDIPEGYSVSREKKERFSLILESASTNQTSMYLCASSSVLAEQYFGPGTRLTVT.

This chain joins TRBV4-2 and TRBJ1-6; D gene ambiguous. V was cut by 1 base and J by 3 bases, with 10 bases left in between. This CDR3 has 16 residues. From germline, CDR1 is LGHNA and CDR2 YNFKEQ. The CDR3 region is CASSQGLADYNSPLHF. The DNA for the CDR3 is TGTGCCAGCAGCCAAGGGCTAGCAGACTATAATTCACCCCTCCACTTT.

The CDR3 DNA reads TGTGCCTGGACCGGACTAGCGGGGGGTACGCAGTATTTT. Translation gives CAWTGLAGGTQYF. The rearrangement joins TRBV30 to TRBJ2-3; TRBD2 matches at 14 bases. The germline gives CDR1 GTSNPN, CDR2 SVGIG (reference sequence). V lost 4 bases, J lost 8 bases, and 2 bases stayed unmatched. There are 13 residues in the CDR3.

This sequence joins TRBV2 and TRBJ2-3; a possible D gene is TRBD1 (5 bases). V lost 3 bases, J lost 4 bases, and 11 bases lay in between. This CDR3 has 14 residues. CDR1 and CDR2 (germline): SNHLY, FYNNEI. CDR3 nucleotides: TGTGCCAGCAGTGAGGGTAGGGGCCCAGATACGCAGTATTTT. Its protein product is CASSEGRGPDTQYF. Variable domain in full (rest from reference TRBV2 and TRBJ2-3): EPEVTQTPSHQVTQMGQEVILRCVPISNHLYFYWYRQILGQKVEFLVSFYNNEISEKSEIFDDQFSVERPDGSNFTLKIRSTKLEDSAMYFCASSEGRGPDTQYFGPGTRLTVL.

The chain carries TRBV28 and TRBJ1-2, with 11 positions matching TRBD1. After removal of 3 bases from V and 4 bases from J, the junction contained 4 bases not matched to a gene. Per germline, CDR1 MDHEN and CDR2 SYDVKM. The CDR3 runs 15 residues. Here the CDR3 reads CASSLGQGVLYGYTF. In DNA form, the CDR3 reads TGTGCCAGCAGTTTGGGACAGGGGGTACTCTATGGCTACACCTTC.

The V and J genes are TRBV7-6 and TRBJ2-5; 7 bases are a match to TRBD1. The CDR3 covers 20 residues. Germline lookup yields CDR1 SGHVS and CDR2 FNYEAQ. V lost 5 bases, J lost 5 bases, and 26 bases stayed unmatched. CDR3 amino acids: CASSRIGGSGQAKGMETQYF. In nucleotides, the CDR3 is TGTGCCAGCAGCCGGATAGGAGGCTCCGGACAGGCCAAAGGAATGGAGACCCAGTACTTC.

The V and J genes are TRBV18 and TRBJ2-7; D not resolved. This CDR3 has 11 amino acids. The ends were cut back, 5 bases at V and 2 bases at J, with 4 bases in the middle. CDR1 KGHSH and CDR2 LQKENI come from the germline V gene. CDR3 in amino acids: CASSYTYEQYF. In DNA, the CDR3 is TGTGCCAGCTCATACACCTACGAGCAGTACTTC.

The chain employs TRBV2 and TRBJ2-2, with TRBD2 identical over 7 bases. The CDR3 runs to 15 residues. The V gene end was trimmed by 4 bases and the J gene end by 1 base; junction bases not matched to a gene: 3. Germline assignment: CDR1 SNHLY and CDR2 FYNNEI. CDR3 bases: TGTGCCAGCAGTGTGGGGGGGAAGAACACCGGGGAGCTGTTTTTT. Its protein product is CASSVGGKNTGELFF.

The chain couples TRBV13 to TRBJ1-2, with 7 bases aligning to TRBD1. CDR1 PRHDT and CDR2 FYEKMQ come from the germline V gene (reference sequence). V was pared by 5 bases and J by 7 bases, with 7 bases of the junction left unmatched. This CDR3 comprises 13 residues. This chain's CDR3 is CASSADREFGYTF. In nucleotides, the CDR3 is TGTGCCAGCAGCGCAGACAGGGAGTTTGGCTACACCTTC.

The chain employs TRBV7-7 and TRBJ2-5; D not resolved. CDR1 and CDR2 from the germline V gene are SSHAT and FNYEAQ (reference sequence). V was shortened by 1 base and J by 5 bases, with 11 bases between the two germline ends. This CDR3 region has 14 residues. Written as DNA, the CDR3 is TGTGCCAGCAGCTTAGTTTCCGTCGGGGAGACCCAGTACTTC. Protein: CASSLVSVGETQYF.

The chain links TRBV5-1 to TRBJ2-1; 7 bases match TRBD1. The CDR3 contains 14 residues. The junction had 9 bases not matched to a gene; V was cut back by 3 bases and J by 9 bases. Germline V gene sequence: CDR1 SGHRS, CDR2 YFSETQ. The CDR3 nucleotides read TGCGCCAGCAGCTCAGACAGGGCGCCTACTGAGCAGTTCTTC. Translated, it gives CASSSDRAPTEQFF.

CDR3 protein: CASSDFTGGYNEQFF. The CDR3 DNA follows: TGTGCCAGCAGTGACTTTACGGGGGGTTACAATGAGCAGTTCTTC. This chain joins TRBV6-4 and TRBJ2-1; 7 nucleotides agree with TRBD2. This CDR3 comprises 15 residues. With 1 base clipped from V and 4 bases from J, the junction kept 4 bases outside the gene matches. CDR1 is MRHNA, CDR2 SNTAGT, per germline.

V gene TRBV19 combines with J gene TRBJ2-7, with D unclear. This CDR3 comprises 13 residues. The V gene's germline CDR1 is LNHDA and CDR2 SQIVND (reference sequence). V lost 2 bases to trimming and J lost 1 base, with 6 bases between them. Here the CDR3 reads CASSIQESYEQYF. CDR3 bases: TGTGCCAGTAGTATACAGGAATCCTACGAGCAGTACTTC.

The chain is built from TRBV27 and TRBJ2-3, with TRBD1 matching over 7 bases. V gave up 5 bases and J gave up 2 bases; unmatched junction bases: 7. The CDR3 spans 15 residues. Germline V gene lookup returns CDR1 MNHEY and CDR2 SMNVEV (reference sequence). CDR3 coding DNA: TGTGCCAGCAGTCCTCGGACAGGTTTCACAGATACGCAGTATTTT. Its translation: CASSPRTGFTDTQYF.

The V gene is TRBV12-5, the J gene TRBJ2-6; D might be TRBD2 (5 bases). The CDR3 has 16 residues. With 9 bases removed from V and 0 bases from J, the gap between germline ends came to 15 bases. CDR1 and CDR2 (germline): LGHNT, FRNRAP. CDR3 in DNA: TGTGCTAGCCCCGCTCAGCGGCGCTCTGGGGCCAACGTCCTGACTTTC. Translation gives CASPAQRRSGANVLTF.